This T cell receptor (beta chain) was sequenced for a study of T cells in Graves' hyperthyroidism and ophthalmopathy. Study outcomes and limitations: Researchers found most expanded thyroid clonotypes above 0.001 in blood as well.

Orbital computed tomography and thyroid ultrasound, together with serum TRAb and thyroxine and clinical symptoms, were used for diagnoses. PBMCs came from more than 8.5 ml fresh peripheral blood. Using RNA transcripts as the source, TCR beta CDR3 regions were amplified. TCR CDR3 underwent first-round RT-PCR with the HTBI primer set. Each CDR3 protein is one row after TCRdb ran MiXCR on the multiplex PCR reads. This table holds about 350,000 distinct CDR3 sequences, about 15% found once. Only a few counts were recorded for this clonotype. No antigen is known for it. Per germline, CDR1 MNHEY and CDR2 SVGEGT. With 6 bases removed from V and 6 bases from J, the gap between germline ends came to 12 bases. There are 12 residues in the CDR3.

Sequencing was performed on blood. This rearrangement joins TRBV6-2 or TRBV6-3 to TRBJ2-7; D may be TRBD2 (5 bases). The clonotype comes from a woman aged 30 to 39 with Graves' hyperthyroidism. In DNA, the CDR3 is TGTGCCAGCAGACCGGGGTCTGGCGAGCAGTACTTC. Translation gives CASRPGSGEQYF.